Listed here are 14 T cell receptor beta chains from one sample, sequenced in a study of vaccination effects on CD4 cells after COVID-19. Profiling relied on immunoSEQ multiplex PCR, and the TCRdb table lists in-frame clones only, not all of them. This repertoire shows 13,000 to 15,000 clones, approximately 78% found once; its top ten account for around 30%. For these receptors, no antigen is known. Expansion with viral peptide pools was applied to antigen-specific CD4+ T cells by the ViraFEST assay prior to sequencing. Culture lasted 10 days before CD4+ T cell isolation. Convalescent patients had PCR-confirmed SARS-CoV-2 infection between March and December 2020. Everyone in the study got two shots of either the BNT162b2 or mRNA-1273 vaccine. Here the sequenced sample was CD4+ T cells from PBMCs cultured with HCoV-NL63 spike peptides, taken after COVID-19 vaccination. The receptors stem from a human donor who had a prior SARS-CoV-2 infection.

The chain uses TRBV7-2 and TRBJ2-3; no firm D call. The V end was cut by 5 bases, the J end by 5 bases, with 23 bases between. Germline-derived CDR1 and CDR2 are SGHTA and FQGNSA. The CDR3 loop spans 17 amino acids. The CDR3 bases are TGTGCCAGCAGCCCTCGCCCTTTGAGAGTAGCAGTAGATACGCAGTATTTT. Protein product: CASSPRPLRVAVDTQYF.

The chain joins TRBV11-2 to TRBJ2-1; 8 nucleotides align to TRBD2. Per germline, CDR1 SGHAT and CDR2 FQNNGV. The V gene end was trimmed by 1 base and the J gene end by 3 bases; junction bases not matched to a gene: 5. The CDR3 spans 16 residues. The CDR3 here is CASSLGSSGYYNEQFF. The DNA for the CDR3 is TGTGCCAGCAGCTTAGGATCTAGCGGGTACTACAATGAGCAGTTCTTC.

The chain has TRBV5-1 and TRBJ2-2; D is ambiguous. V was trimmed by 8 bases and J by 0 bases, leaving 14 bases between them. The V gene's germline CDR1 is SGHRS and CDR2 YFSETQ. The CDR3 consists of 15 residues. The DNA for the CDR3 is TGCGCCAGTACCAGAGGAAACACGAACACCGGGGAGCTGTTTTTT. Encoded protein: CASTRGNTNTGELFF.

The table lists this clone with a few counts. CDR3 sequence reads: CASSQEDSGANVLTF. The CDR3 region has the DNA TGTGCCAGCAGTCAAGAGGACTCTGGGGCCAACGTCCTGACTTTC. V gene TRBV2 combines with J gene TRBJ2-6; no definite D call. Trimming pared 5 bases from V and 0 bases from J, leaving 8 bases between. This CDR3 has 15 residues. Germline values: CDR1 SNHLY, CDR2 FYNNEI.

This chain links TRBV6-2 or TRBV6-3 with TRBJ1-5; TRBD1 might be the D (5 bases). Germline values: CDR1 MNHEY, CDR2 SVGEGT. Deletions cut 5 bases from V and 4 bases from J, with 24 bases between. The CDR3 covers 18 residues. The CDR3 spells CASSTPLVAGRPNQPQHF. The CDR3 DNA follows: TGTGCCAGCAGTACCCCACTCGTGGCAGGGAGGCCGAATCAGCCCCAGCATTTT.

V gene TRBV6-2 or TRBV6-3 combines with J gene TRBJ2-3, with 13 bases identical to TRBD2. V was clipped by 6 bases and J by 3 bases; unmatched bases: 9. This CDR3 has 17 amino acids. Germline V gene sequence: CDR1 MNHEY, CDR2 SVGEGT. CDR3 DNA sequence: TGTGCCAGCAGCTCCGAACTAGCGGGAGGGGGAACAGATACGCAGTATTTT. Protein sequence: CASSSELAGGGTDTQYF.

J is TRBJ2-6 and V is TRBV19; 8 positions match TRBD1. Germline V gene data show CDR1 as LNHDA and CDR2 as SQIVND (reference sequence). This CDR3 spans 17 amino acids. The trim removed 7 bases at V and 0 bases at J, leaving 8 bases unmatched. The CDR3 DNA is TGTGCCAGTACCCCCGGGACAGGTTTCTCTGGGGCCAACGTCCTGACTTTC. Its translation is CASTPGTGFSGANVLTF.

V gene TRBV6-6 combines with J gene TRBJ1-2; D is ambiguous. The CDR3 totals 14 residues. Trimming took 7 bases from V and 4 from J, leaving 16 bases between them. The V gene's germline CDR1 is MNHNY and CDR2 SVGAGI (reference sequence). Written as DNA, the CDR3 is TGTGCCAGCAAACCCGAGGGAAGAAGCTATGGCTACACCTTC. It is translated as CASKPEGRSYGYTF.

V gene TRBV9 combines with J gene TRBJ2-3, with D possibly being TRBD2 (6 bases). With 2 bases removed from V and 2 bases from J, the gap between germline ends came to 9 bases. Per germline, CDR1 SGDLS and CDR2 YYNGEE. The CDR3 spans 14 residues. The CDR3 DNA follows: TGTGCCAGCAGCGTCGGGACTTACACAGATACGCAGTATTTT. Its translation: CASSVGTYTDTQYF.

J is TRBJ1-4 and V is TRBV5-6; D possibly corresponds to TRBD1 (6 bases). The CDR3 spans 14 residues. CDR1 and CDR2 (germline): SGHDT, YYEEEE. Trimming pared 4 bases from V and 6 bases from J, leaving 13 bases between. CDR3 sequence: CASSVTGLHEKLFF. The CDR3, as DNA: TGTGCCAGCAGCGTTACAGGGTTGCATGAAAAACTGTTTTTT.

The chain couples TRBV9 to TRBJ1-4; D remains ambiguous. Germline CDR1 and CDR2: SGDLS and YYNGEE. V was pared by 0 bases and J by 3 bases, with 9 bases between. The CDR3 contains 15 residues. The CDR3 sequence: CASSVGLAANEKLFF. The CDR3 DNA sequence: TGTGCCAGCAGCGTAGGCTTGGCGGCTAATGAAAAACTGTTTTTT.

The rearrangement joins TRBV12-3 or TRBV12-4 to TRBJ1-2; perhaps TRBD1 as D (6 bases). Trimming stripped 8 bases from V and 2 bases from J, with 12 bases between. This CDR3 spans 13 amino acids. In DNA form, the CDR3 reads TGTGCCAGCCAAGGGGGTAGGAACTATGGCTACACCTTC. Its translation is CASQGGRNYGYTF.

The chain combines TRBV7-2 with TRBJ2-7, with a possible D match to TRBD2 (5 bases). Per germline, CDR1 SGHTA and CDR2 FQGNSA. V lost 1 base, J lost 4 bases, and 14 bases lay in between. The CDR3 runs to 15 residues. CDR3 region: CASSLEGRGRYEQYF. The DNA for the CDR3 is TGTGCCAGCAGCTTAGAAGGGCGCGGGCGTTACGAGCAGTACTTC.

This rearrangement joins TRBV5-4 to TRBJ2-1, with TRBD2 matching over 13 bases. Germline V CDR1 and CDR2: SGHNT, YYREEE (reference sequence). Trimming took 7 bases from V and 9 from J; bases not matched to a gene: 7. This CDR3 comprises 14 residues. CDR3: CASSLAGGLPEQFF. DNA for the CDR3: TGTGCCAGCTCACTAGCGGGAGGGCTTCCTGAGCAGTTCTTC.